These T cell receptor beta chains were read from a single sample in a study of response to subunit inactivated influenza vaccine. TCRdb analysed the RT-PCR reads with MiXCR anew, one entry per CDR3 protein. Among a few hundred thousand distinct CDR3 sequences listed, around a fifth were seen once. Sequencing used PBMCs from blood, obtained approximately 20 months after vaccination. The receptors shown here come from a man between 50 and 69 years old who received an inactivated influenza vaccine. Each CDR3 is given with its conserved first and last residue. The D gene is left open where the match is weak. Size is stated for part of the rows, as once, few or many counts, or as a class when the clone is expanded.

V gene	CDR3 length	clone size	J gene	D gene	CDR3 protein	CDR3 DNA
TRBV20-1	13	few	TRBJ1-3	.	CSVYQGNGNTIYF	TGCAGTGTTTACCAGGGGAACGGAAACACCATATATTTT
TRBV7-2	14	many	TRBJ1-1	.	CASSLGGTKGEAFF	TGTGCCAGCAGCTTAGGGGGGACGAAGGGAGAAGCTTTCTTT
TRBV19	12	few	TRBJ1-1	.	CASAMEGRQAFF	TGTGCCAGTGCCATGGAGGGAAGGCAAGCTTTCTTT
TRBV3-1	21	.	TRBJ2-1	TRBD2	CASSQEPGLAGFQSSYNEQFF	TGTGCCAGCAGCCAAGAGCCCGGACTAGCGGGATTCCAAAGCTCCTACAATGAGCAGTTCTTC
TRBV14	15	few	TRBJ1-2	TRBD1	CASSRAGQRAGGYTF	TGTGCCAGCAGTCGAGCGGGACAGCGCGCGGGTGGCTACACCTTC
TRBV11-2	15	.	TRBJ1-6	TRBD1	CASRNPGTANSPLHF	TGTGCCAGCCGAAACCCCGGGACAGCCAATTCACCCCTCCACTTT
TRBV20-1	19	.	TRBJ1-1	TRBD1	CSARDPGQGARNWNTEAFF	TGCAGTGCTAGAGATCCCGGACAGGGGGCGAGAAATTGGAACACTGAAGCTTTCTTT
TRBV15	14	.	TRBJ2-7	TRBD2	CATSREGLVYEQYF	TGTGCCACCAGCAGGGAGGGACTAGTTTACGAGCAGTACTTC
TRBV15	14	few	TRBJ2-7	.	CATSRPLASYEQYF	TGTGCCACCAGCCGACCCTTAGCTTCCTACGAGCAGTACTTC
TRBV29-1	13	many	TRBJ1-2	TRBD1	CSAPGQGSYGYTF	TGCAGCGCCCCGGGACAGGGATCCTATGGCTACACCTTC
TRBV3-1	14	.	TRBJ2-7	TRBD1	CASSRGAGGEEQYF	TGTGCCAGCAGCCGGGGTGCAGGGGGCGAGGAGCAGTACTTC
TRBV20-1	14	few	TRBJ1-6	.	CSAPGNGLDSPLHF	TGCAGTGCGCCAGGGAATGGCCTAGATTCACCCCTCCACTTT
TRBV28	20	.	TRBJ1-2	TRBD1	CASSFKRFNSNDGTEQWYTF	TGTGCCAGCAGTTTTAAACGGTTCAATTCCAACGATGGGACAGAGCAATGGTACACCTTC
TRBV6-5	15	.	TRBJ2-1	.	CASSYGPRANNEQFF	TGTGCCAGCAGTTACGGACCCCGAGCCAACAATGAGCAGTTCTTC
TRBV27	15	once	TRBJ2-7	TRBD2	CASKGSGGSPYEQYF	TGTGCCAGCAAAGGTAGCGGGGGGTCACCCTACGAGCAGTACTTC
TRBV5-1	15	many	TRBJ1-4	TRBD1	CASGLGDRSNEKLFF	TGCGCCAGCGGCCTTGGGGACAGGAGTAATGAAAAACTGTTTTTT
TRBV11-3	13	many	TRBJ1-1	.	CASSSGGNTEAFF	TGTGCCAGCAGCTCAGGTGGGAACACTGAAGCTTTCTTT
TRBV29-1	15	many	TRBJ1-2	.	CSVEDGSRGDYGYTF	TGCAGCGTTGAAGATGGCAGCCGGGGGGACTATGGCTACACCTTC
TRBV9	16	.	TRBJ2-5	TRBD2	CASSVSGTSGGETQYF	TGTGCCAGCAGCGTAAGCGGGACTAGCGGGGGAGAGACCCAGTACTTC
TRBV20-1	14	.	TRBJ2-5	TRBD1	CSARDPRDSEAQYF	TGCAGTGCTAGAGATCCCCGGGACAGTGAAGCCCAGTACTTC
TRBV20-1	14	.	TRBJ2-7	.	CSARDGSLGGEQYF	TGCAGTGCTAGAGACGGCAGTTTGGGCGGCGAGCAGTACTTC
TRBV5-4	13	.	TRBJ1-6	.	CASSLRDGEPLHF	TGTGCCAGCAGCCTCAGGGACGGGGAACCCCTCCACTTT
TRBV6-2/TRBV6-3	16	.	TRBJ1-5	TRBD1	CASSTYRGQGNQPQHF	TGTGCCAGCAGTACGTACAGGGGGCAGGGGAATCAGCCCCAGCATTTT
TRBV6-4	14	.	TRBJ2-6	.	CASSRASGANVLTF	TGTGCCAGCAGTCGAGCCTCTGGGGCCAACGTCCTGACTTTC
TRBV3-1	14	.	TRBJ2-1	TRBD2	CASSQGLAAYEQFF	TGTGCCAGCAGCCAAGGACTAGCGGCATATGAGCAGTTCTTC
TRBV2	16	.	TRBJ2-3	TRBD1	CASSGRDRACTDTQYF	TGTGCCAGCAGTGGTCGTGACAGGGCTTGCACAGATACGCAGTATTTT
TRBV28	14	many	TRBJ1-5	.	CASSSWTVNQPQHF	TGTGCCAGCAGTTCCTGGACAGTCAATCAGCCCCAGCATTTT
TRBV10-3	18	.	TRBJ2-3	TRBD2	CAISESWVAGGPTDTQYF	TGTGCCATCAGTGAGTCCTGGGTAGCGGGAGGCCCTACAGATACGCAGTATTTT
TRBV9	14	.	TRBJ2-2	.	CASSGSWAFGELFF	TGTGCCAGCAGCGGCTCGTGGGCCTTCGGGGAGCTGTTTTTT
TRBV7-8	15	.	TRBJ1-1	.	CASSLEGIQGSEAFF	TGTGCCAGCAGCTTGGAGGGTATTCAAGGGTCTGAAGCTTTCTTT
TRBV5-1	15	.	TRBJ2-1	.	CASSPRGANYNEQFF	TGCGCCAGCAGCCCGCGCGGGGCAAACTACAATGAGCAGTTCTTC
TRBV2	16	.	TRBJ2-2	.	CASSEFSGEDTGELFF	TGTGCCAGCAGTGAATTCTCAGGGGAGGACACCGGGGAGCTGTTTTTT